Listed below are T cell receptor beta chains from one sample, sequenced in a study of cytomegalovirus exposure and HLA in healthy donors. The protocol was immunoSEQ multiplex PCR, while the TCRdb copy is restricted to in-frame clones and leaves out a portion. The sample contains approximately 120,000 clones, 81% of which appear only once. Sequencing was performed on PBMCs. These TCRs come from a man between 18 and 29 years old in good health and CMV-seronegative. Both conserved end residues are part of each CDR3. D genes are given only for firm matches. Not all rows give a size; the values are once, few, many and, for expanded clones, a class.

V gene	J gene	D gene	clone size	CDR3 protein	CDR3 DNA
TRBV9	TRBJ2-2	.	few	CASSALTTPGELFF	TGTGCCAGCAGCGCGCTGACTACGCCCGGGGAGCTGTTTTTT
TRBV6-5	TRBJ2-2	.	once	CASLGRANTGELFF	TGTGCCAGCTTAGGCAGGGCGAACACCGGGGAGCTGTTTTTT
TRBV19	TRBJ1-5	TRBD1	.	CASSGQGGTNQPQHF	TGTGCCAGTAGTGGACAGGGGGGGACCAATCAGCCCCAGCATTTT
TRBV7-8	TRBJ1-1	.	.	CASSLAARLMRTEAFF	TGTGCCAGCAGCTTAGCTGCCAGACTAATGCGTACTGAAGCTTTCTTT
TRBV5-4	TRBJ2-5	.	.	CASSSGQNQETQYF	TGTGCCAGCAGCTCTGGACAGAACCAAGAGACCCAGTACTTC
TRBV4-3	TRBJ2-7	.	.	CASSQGLSTAPYEQYF	TGCGCCAGCAGCCAAGGTCTATCGACAGCCCCTTACGAGCAGTACTTC
TRBV5-4	TRBJ1-1	TRBD1	.	CASSLVLGTGVTEAFF	TGTGCCAGCAGCTTGGTTTTAGGGACAGGGGTCACTGAAGCTTTCTTT
TRBV9	TRBJ2-3	TRBD2	.	CARFYRRKTSGRTDTQYF	TGTGCCAGGTTTTACCGCCGCAAGACTAGCGGCCGCACAGATACGCAGTATTTT
TRBV9	TRBJ2-3	.	few	CASSVDPPGLVTDTQYF	TGTGCCAGCAGCGTAGATCCTCCTGGACTCGTCACAGATACGCAGTATTTT
TRBV15	TRBJ2-7	TRBD1	.	CATSRDLSTGSYEQYF	TGTGCCACCAGCAGAGATCTTTCGACAGGGAGCTACGAGCAGTACTTC
TRBV10-2	TRBJ2-7	TRBD1	once	CASRGDSSYEQYF	TGCGCCAGCAGGGGGGACAGCTCCTACGAGCAGTACTTC
TRBV19	TRBJ2-4	.	.	CASSIFPGSDIQYF	TGTGCCAGTAGTATTTTCCCAGGATCGGACATTCAGTACTTC
TRBV27	TRBJ2-7	.	.	CASSLQGGRQRAYEQYF	TGTGCCAGCAGTTTACAGGGGGGACGTCAACGAGCCTACGAGCAGTACTTC
TRBV25-1	TRBJ1-6	TRBD1	.	CASRQDRVGNSPLHF	TGTGCCAGCAGGCAAGACAGGGTTGGAAATTCACCCCTCCACTTT
TRBV5-1	TRBJ2-7	.	few	CASSLGGREQYF	TGCGCCAGCAGCTTGGGGGGGAGGGAGCAGTACTTC
TRBV7-9	TRBJ2-1	TRBD2	.	CASSLGGTSGRYNEQFF	TGTGCCAGCAGCTTAGGCGGGACTAGCGGACGCTACAATGAGCAGTTCTTC
TRBV5-4	TRBJ1-2	.	.	CASSLKTGHPQGYGYTF	TGTGCCAGCAGCTTAAAGACAGGCCACCCACAGGGCTATGGCTACACCTTC
TRBV7-3	TRBJ2-1	TRBD2	.	CASSPGLAGKNEQFF	TGTGCCAGCAGCCCGGGACTAGCGGGGAAGAATGAGCAGTTCTTC
TRBV19	TRBJ1-3	TRBD1	.	CASGTGANTIYF	TGTGCCAGTGGGACAGGGGCAAACACCATATATTTT
TRBV6-5	TRBJ1-2	.	.	CASRGNREWSGYTF	TGTGCCAGCAGGGGCAACAGGGAATGGAGCGGCTACACCTTC
TRBV7-9	TRBJ2-3	.	once	CASSLGAPASTDTQYF	TGTGCCAGCAGCTTGGGGGCCCCTGCTAGCACAGATACGCAGTATTTT
TRBV2	TRBJ2-1	.	.	CASSERNEQFF	TGTGCCAGCAGTGAGAGAAATGAGCAGTTCTTC
TRBV18	TRBJ2-3	.	.	CASSPGLPGGGDTQYF	TGTGCCAGCTCACCAGGGTTGCCAGGGGGAGGAGATACGCAGTATTTT
TRBV7-2	TRBJ1-5	.	.	CASSLKSGNQPQHF	TGTGCCAGCAGCTTAAAATCGGGCAATCAGCCCCAGCATTTT
TRBV7-9	TRBJ2-7	TRBD1	few	CASSAGTGGLKEQYF	TGTGCCAGCAGCGCCGGGACAGGGGGTTTGAAGGAGCAGTACTTC
TRBV10-3	TRBJ1-2	.	.	CAISERAGVTYGYTF	TGTGCCATCAGTGAGAGGGCAGGGGTGACGTATGGCTACACCTTC
TRBV10-3	TRBJ1-2	.	.	CAISDGGYYGYTF	TGTGCCATCAGTGACGGGGGGTACTATGGCTACACCTTC
TRBV27	TRBJ2-1	.	.	CASSPTRGGYNEQFF	TGTGCCAGCAGCCCTACTAGGGGGGGTTACAATGAGCAGTTCTTC
TRBV2	TRBJ1-5	.	.	CASSGGKQGSQPQHF	TGTGCCAGCAGTGGGGGAAAACAGGGAAGTCAGCCCCAGCATTTT
TRBV6-1	TRBJ1-2	.	.	CASRREANYGYTF	TGTGCCAGCAGAAGAGAGGCTAACTATGGCTACACCTTC
TRBV4-1	TRBJ2-3	TRBD2	.	CASSHSGGATDTQYF	TGCGCCAGCAGCCACTCGGGGGGGGCTACAGATACGCAGTATTTT
TRBV9	TRBJ2-1	.	.	CASSQRDNEQFF	TGTGCCAGCAGCCAGAGGGACAATGAGCAGTTCTTC
TRBV7-8	TRBJ1-5	TRBD1	.	CASSGGQTVNQPQHF	TGTGCCAGCAGCGGGGGACAGACCGTTAATCAGCCCCAGCATTTT
TRBV6-1	TRBJ2-7	TRBD1	.	CASSDPHRGPYEQYF	TGTGCCAGCAGTGACCCTCACAGGGGACCCTACGAGCAGTACTTC
TRBV9	TRBJ2-7	TRBD2	.	CASSAGLAGAWGEQYF	TGTGCCAGCAGCGCGGGACTAGCGGGGGCATGGGGCGAGCAGTACTTC
TRBV2	TRBJ1-2	.	.	CASRVTESYTF	TGTGCCAGCAGGGTTACAGAGAGCTACACCTTC
TRBV28	TRBJ2-5	.	.	CATRTRRVQETQYF	TGTGCCACCAGAACCCGTCGGGTACAAGAGACCCAGTACTTC
TRBV7-9	TRBJ2-1	TRBD1	.	CSSSTDRGPYNEQFF	TGTTCCAGCAGCACGGACAGGGGTCCCTACAATGAGCAGTTCTTC
TRBV27	TRBJ2-7	TRBD1	.	CASSTGITPSYEQYF	TGTGCCAGCTCGACAGGGATAACGCCCTCCTACGAGCAGTACTTC
TRBV21-1	TRBJ1-1	.	.	CASSVRGLGNTEAFF	TGTGCCAGCAGCGTTAGGGGCCTCGGGAACACTGAAGCTTTCTTT
TRBV18	TRBJ2-4	TRBD2	.	CASSPRLAELGDQYF	TGTGCCAGCTCACCACGACTAGCCGAATTAGGGGATCAGTACTTC
TRBV7-3	TRBJ2-3	.	.	CASSSLGGRTDTQYF	TGTGCCAGCAGCTCTTTGGGGGGGCGCACAGATACGCAGTATTTT
TRBV6-1	TRBJ1-1	.	.	CASSARQRGTEAFF	TGTGCCAGCAGTGCCCGTCAGAGAGGCACTGAAGCTTTCTTT
TRBV9	TRBJ1-1	.	.	CASSVREGNTEAFF	TGTGCCAGCAGCGTGAGGGAGGGAAACACTGAAGCTTTCTTT
TRBV7-2	TRBJ2-7	.	.	CASSSGQRAYEQYF	TGTGCCAGCAGCTCCGGACAGCGTGCCTACGAGCAGTACTTC
TRBV15	TRBJ1-3	.	.	CATSRDKGTGNTIYF	TGTGCCACCAGCAGAGATAAGGGGACTGGAAACACCATATATTTT
TRBV10-3	TRBJ1-5	TRBD1	.	CATGGRGSNQPQHF	TGTGCCACAGGGGGCAGGGGTAGCAATCAGCCCCAGCATTTT
TRBV28	TRBJ2-5	TRBD2	.	CACEERGGPETQYF	TGTGCCTGCGAGGAGCGGGGGGGCCCAGAGACCCAGTACTTC
TRBV5-6	TRBJ2-1	TRBD1	.	CASSPPGQGFNEQFF	TGTGCCAGCAGCCCACCGGGACAGGGATTCAATGAGCAGTTCTTC
TRBV7-6	TRBJ1-6	TRBD1	.	CASSPGTGDAPLHF	TGTGCCAGCAGCCCCGGGACAGGGGACGCACCCCTCCACTTT
TRBV6-1	TRBJ2-2	.	.	CASSEGWSDTSRTTWNTGELFF	TGTGCCAGCAGTGAAGGGTGGTCGGACACAAGCCGCACGACTTGGAACACCGGGGAGCTGTTTTTT
TRBV6-7	TRBJ2-7	.	.	CASSYAGIEQYF	TGTGCCAGCAGTTACGCGGGGATCGAGCAGTACTTC
TRBV6-5	TRBJ1-2	.	once	CASSYGPRYGYTF	TGTGCCAGCAGTTATGGGCCCCGCTATGGCTACACCTTC